This T cell receptor beta chain was sequenced for a study of T cells after yellow fever vaccination. As for the study in general: In the case of low-cell-number fractions, SMART-Seq v4 Ultra Low Input was used for preparation. Study-wide points: The booster saw the reappearance of most primary-vaccination clones (96% CD4, 80% to 90% CD8). Few clonotypes appeared in both CD4 and CD8 compartments. One caveat is that FACS-sorted repertoires could contain abundant clonotypes contaminating from the bulk population.

The CDR3 is made up of 17 amino acids. The germline CDR1 and CDR2 sequences are SGHTA and FQGNSA. The trim removed 5 bases at V and 6 bases at J, leaving 10 bases unmatched. This clonotype was detected ten times or more. Its antigen is not known. TCRdb reprocessed the 5' RACE reads with MiXCR, giving one entry per CDR3 protein. The data show under 200,000 distinct CDR3 sequences, with under 7.5% seen just once and 2.5% to 3% held by the top ten. This receptor was identified in a man between 18 and 35 years old who received the YFV17D yellow fever vaccine. Sequenced here: CD4+ T cells sorted from PBMCs, sampled 4 to 6 days after the first yellow fever vaccination. The chain joins TRBV7-2 to TRBJ2-3; 14 bases map to TRBD2. The CDR3 coding sequence is TGTGCCAGCAGCCCGACCGGGACTAGCGGGGGCCCGGATACGCAGTATTTT. As protein: CASSPTGTSGGPDTQYF.